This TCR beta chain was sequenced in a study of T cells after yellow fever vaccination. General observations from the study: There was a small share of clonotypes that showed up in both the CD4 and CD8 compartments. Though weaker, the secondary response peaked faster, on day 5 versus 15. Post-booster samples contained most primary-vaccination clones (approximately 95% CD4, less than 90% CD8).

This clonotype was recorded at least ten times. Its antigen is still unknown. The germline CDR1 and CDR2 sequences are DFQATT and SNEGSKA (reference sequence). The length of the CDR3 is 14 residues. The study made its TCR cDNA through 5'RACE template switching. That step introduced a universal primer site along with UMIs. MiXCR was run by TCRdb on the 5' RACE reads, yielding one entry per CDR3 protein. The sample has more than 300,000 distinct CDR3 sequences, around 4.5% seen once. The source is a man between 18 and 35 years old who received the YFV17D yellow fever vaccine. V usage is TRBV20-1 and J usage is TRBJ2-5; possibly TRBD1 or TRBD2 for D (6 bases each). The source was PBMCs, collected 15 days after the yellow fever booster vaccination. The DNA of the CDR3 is TGCACCGCCCACGTGGGGGGCGGGTGGGAGACCCAGTACTTC. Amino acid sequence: CTAHVGGGWETQYF.